Sequencing of this T cell receptor (beta chain) was carried out in a study of T cell responses to AZD1222 COVID-19 vaccine. The study, taken as a whole, reports: Donors were largely white British and mainly female; clonal diversity was possibly underestimated. CD4 TCRs linked to vaccination spanned spike, dominating at 160-218 and 743-854. Repertoire sampling was restricted to post-peak T cell response timepoints.

As to this clone: Antigen: not known.

The table came from immunoSEQ multiplex PCR; TCRdb's copy has only in-frame clones and leaves some out. The sample has some 120,000 clones; approximately 90% are singletons. CDR3 length: 13 amino acids. Germline lookup yields CDR1 MNHNY and CDR2 SVGAGI (reference sequence). The V gene lost 6 bases and the J gene lost 2 bases, with 11 bases spanning the gap. The starting material was peripheral blood, obtained 28 days after the second dose of the MenACWY control vaccine. This receptor was taken from an adult who received the MenACWY meningococcal vaccine as a control. The chain couples TRBV6-6 to TRBJ2-7; no reliable D call. The CDR3 DNA is TGTGCCAGCAGCCCCCTCTGGGCCTACGAGCAGTACTTC. This sequence encodes CASSPLWAYEQYF.